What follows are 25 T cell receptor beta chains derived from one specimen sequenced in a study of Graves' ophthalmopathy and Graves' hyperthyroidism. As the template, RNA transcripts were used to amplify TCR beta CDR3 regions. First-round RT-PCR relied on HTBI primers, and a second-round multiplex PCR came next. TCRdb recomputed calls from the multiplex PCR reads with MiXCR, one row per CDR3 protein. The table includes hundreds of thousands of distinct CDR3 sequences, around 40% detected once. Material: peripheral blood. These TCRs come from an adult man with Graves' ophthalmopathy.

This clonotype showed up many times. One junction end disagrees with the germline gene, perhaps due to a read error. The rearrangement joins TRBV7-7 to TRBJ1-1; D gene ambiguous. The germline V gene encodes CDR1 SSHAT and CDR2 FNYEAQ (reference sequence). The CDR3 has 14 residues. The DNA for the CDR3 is TGTGCTAGCAGCATAGTGCGTGGTGACACTGAAGCTTTCTTT. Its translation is CASSIVRGDTEAFF.

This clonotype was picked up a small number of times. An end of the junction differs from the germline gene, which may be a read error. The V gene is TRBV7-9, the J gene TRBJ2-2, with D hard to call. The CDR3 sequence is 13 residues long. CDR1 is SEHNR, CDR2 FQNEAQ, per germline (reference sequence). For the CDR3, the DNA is TGCGCCAGCAGCCAACGTCAAACCGGGGAGCTGTTTTTT. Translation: CASSQRQTGELFF.

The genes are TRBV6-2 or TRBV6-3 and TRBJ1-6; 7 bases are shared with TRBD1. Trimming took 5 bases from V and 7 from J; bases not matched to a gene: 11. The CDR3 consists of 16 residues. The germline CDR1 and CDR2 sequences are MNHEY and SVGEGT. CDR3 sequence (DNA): TGTGCCAGCAGTCCGGGACAGTTCCTCGCAAATTCACCCCTCCACTTT. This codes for CASSPGQFLANSPLHF.

The CDR3 region has the DNA TGCAGTGCTAGAACGGGTCCTTCTGGAAACACCATATATTTT. Translated: CSARTGPSGNTIYF. This rearrangement joins TRBV29-1 to TRBJ1-3; the D is unclear. Germline assignment: CDR1 SQVTM and CDR2 ANQGSEA. The CDR3 has 14 residues.

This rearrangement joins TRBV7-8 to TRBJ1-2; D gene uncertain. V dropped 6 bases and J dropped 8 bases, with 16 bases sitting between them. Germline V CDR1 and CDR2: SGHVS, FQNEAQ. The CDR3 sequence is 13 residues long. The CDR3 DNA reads TGTGCCAGCAGTGCTAGCTTGGGATTAGGCTACACCTTC. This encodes CASSASLGLGYTF.

The CDR3 sequence is CASSPDRSLNYGYTF. In nucleotides, the CDR3 is TGCGCCAGCAGCCCGGACAGAAGTCTCAACTATGGCTACACCTTC. The V call is TRBV5-1, the J call TRBJ1-2, with D possibly matching TRBD1 (6 bases). There are 15 residues in the CDR3. Per germline, CDR1 SGHRS and CDR2 YFSETQ. V was cut by 4 bases and J by 2 bases, with 15 bases left in between.

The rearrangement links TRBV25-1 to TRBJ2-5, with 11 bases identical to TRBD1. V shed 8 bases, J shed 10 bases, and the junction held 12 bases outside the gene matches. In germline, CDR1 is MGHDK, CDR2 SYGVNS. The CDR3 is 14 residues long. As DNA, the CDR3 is TGTGCCAGCGGCCGGGACAGGGGGGGCGGGGACCAGTACTTC. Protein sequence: CASGRDRGGGDQYF.

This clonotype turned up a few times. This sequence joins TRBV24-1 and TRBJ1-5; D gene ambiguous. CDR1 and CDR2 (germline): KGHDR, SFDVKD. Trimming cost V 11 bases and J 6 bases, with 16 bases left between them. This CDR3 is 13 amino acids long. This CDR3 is CASSSLFSQPQHF. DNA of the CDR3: TGTGCCAGCAGCTCCCTCTTTTCTCAGCCCCAGCATTTT.

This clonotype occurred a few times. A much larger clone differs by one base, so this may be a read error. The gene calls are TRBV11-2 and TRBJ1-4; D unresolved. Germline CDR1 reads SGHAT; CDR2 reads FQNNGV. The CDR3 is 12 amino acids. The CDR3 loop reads CAGSLVGSQLFF. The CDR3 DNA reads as TGTGCCGGCAGCTTAGTGGGCAGCCAACTGTTTTTT.

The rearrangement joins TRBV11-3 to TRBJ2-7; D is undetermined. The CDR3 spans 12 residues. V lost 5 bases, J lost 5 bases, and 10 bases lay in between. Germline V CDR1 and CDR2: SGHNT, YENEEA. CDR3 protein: CASSLRFNEQYF. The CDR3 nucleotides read TGTGCCAGCAGCCTAAGGTTTAACGAGCAGTACTTC.

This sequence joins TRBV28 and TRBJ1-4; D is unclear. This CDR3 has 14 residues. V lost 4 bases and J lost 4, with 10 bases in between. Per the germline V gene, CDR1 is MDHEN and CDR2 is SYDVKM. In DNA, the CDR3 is TGTGCCAGCAGTTCTGGATATCTTAATGAAAAACTGTTTTTT. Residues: CASSSGYLNEKLFF. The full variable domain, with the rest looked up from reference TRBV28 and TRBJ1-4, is DVKVTQSSRYLVKRTGEKVFLECVQDMDHENMFWYRQDPGLGLRLIYFSYDVKMKEKGDIPEGYSVSREKKERFSLILESASTNQTSMYLCASSSGYLNEKLFFGSGTQLSVL.

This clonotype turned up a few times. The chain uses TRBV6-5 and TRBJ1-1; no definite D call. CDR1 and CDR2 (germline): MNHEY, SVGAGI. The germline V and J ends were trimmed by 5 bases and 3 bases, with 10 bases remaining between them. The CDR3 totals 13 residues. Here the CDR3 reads CASSNSGDTEAFF. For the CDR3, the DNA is TGTGCCAGCAGTAATAGTGGGGACACTGAAGCTTTCTTT.

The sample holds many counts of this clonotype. This CDR3 reads CASNSIRENSPLHF. The CDR3 DNA is TGTGCCAGCAATTCTATCAGGGAAAATTCACCCCTCCACTTT. The chain is built from TRBV2 and TRBJ1-6, with D possibly being TRBD1 (5 bases). The CDR3 extends over 14 amino acids. Trimming cost V 7 bases and J 7 bases, with 14 bases left between them. Germline CDR1 SNHLY, CDR2 FYNNEI.

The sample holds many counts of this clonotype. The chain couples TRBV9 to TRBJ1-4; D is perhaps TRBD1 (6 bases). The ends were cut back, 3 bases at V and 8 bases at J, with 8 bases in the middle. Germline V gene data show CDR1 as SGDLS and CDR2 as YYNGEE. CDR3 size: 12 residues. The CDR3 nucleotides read TGTGCCAGCAGCGCAGGGGCAGAAAAACTGTTTTTT. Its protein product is CASSAGAEKLFF.

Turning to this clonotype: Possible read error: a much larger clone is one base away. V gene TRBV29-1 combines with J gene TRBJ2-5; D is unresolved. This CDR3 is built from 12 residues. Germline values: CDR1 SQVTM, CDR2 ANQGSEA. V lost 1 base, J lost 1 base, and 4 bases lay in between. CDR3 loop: CSVEGGQETQYF. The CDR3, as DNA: TGCAGCGTTGAAGGGGGCCAAGAGACCCAGTACTTC.

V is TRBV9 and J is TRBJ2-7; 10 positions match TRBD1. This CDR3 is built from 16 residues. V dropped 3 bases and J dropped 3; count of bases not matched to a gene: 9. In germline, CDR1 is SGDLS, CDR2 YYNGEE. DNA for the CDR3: TGTGCCAGCAGCGGGTCCGGGACAGGGGCCCTCTACGAGCAGTACTTC. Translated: CASSGSGTGALYEQYF. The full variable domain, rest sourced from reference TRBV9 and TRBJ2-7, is DSGVTQTPKHLITATGQRVTLRCSPRSGDLSVYWYQQSLDQGLQFLIQYYNGEERAKGNILERFSAQQFPDLHSELNLSSLELGDSALYFCASSGSGTGALYEQYFGPGTRLTVT.

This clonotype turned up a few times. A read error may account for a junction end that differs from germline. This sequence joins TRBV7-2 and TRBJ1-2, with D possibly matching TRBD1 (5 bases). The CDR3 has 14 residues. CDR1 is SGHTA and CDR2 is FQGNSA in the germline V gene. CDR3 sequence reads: CASSQEPRAYGYTF. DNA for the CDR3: TGCGCCAGCAGCCAAGAACCCAGGGCCTACGGCTACACCTTC.

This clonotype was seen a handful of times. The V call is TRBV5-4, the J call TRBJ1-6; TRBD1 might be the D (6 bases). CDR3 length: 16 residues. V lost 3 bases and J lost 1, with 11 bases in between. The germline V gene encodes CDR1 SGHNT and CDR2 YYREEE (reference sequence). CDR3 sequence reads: CASSWDTGSYNSPLHF. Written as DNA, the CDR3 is TGTGCCAGCAGCTGGGACACAGGATCCTATAATTCACCCCTCCACTTT.

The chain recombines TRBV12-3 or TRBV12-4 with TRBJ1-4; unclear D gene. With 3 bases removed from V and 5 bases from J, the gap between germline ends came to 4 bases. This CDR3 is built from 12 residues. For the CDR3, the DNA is TGTGCCAGCAGTTTTGGGAATGAAAAACTGTTTTTT. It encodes CASSFGNEKLFF.

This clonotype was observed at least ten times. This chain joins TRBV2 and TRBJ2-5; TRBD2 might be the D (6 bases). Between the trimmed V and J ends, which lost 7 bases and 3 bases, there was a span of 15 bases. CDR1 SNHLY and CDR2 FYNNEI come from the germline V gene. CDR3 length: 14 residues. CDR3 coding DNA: TGTGCCAGCACCCTCGCGGGGAGAAAAGAGACCCAGTACTTC. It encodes CASTLAGRKETQYF. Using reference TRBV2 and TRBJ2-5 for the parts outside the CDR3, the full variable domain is EPEVTQTPSHQVTQMGQEVILRCVPISNHLYFYWYRQILGQKVEFLVSFYNNEISEKSEIFDDQFSVERPDGSNFTLKIRSTKLEDSAMYFCASTLAGRKETQYFGPGTRLLVL.

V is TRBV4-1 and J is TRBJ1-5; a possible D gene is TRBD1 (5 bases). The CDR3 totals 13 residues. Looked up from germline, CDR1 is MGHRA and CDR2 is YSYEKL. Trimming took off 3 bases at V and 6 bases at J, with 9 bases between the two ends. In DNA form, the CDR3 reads TGCGCCAGCAGCCAGAGTGGGGCTCAGCCCCAGCATTTT. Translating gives CASSQSGAQPQHF.

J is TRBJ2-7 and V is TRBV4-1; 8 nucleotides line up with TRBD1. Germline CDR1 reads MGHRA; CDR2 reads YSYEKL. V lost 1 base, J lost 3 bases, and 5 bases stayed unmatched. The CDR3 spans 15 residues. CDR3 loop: CASSQGTGTLYEQYF. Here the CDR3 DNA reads TGCGCCAGCAGCCAAGGGACAGGGACCCTCTACGAGCAGTACTTC.

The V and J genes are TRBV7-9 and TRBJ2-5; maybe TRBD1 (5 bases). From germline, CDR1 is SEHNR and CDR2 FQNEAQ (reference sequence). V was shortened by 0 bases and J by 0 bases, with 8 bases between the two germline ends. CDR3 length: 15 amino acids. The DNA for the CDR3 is TGTGCCAGCAGCTTAGCGACAGCGTACCAAGAGACCCAGTACTTC. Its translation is CASSLATAYQETQYF.

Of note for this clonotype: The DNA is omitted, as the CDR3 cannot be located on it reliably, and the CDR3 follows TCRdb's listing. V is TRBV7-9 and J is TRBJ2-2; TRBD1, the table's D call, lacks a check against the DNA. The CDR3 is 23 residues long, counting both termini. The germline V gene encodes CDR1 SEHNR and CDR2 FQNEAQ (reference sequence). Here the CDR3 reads CASSYQIPGANVLTFGADGELFF.

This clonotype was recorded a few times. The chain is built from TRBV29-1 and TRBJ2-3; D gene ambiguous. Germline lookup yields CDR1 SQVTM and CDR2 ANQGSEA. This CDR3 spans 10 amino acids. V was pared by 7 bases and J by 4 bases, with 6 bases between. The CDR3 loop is CSAGADTQYF. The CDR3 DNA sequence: TGCAGCGCCGGTGCAGATACGCAGTATTTT.